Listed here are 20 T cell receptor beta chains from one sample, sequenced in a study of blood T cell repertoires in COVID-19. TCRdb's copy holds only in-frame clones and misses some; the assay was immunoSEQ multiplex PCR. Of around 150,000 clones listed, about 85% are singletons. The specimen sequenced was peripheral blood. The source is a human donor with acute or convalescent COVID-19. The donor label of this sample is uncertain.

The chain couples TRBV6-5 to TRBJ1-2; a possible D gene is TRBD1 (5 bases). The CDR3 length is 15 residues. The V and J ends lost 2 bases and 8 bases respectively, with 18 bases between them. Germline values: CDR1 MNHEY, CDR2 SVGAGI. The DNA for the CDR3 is TGTGCCAGCAGTTACCAGAATACGGGGGGTCCGGGCTACACCTTC. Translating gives CASSYQNTGGPGYTF.

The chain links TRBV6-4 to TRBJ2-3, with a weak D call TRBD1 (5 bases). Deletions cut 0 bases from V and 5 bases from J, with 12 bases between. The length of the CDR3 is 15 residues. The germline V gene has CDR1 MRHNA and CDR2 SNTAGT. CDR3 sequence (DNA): TGTGCCAGCAGTGACTCGGGGCGGCGTGGAGATACGCAGTATTTT. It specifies CASSDSGRRGDTQYF.

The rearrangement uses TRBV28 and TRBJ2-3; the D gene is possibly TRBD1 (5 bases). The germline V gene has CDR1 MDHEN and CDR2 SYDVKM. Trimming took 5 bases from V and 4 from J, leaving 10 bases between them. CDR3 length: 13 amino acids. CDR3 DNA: TGTGCCAGCAGTCGTCCAGGGTCAGATACGCAGTATTTT. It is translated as CASSRPGSDTQYF.

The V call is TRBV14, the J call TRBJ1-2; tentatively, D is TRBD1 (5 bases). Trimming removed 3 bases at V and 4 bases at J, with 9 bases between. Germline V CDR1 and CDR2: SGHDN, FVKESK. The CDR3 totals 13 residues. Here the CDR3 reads CASSQDTLYGYTF. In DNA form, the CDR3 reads TGTGCCAGCAGCCAGGACACCCTCTATGGCTACACCTTC.

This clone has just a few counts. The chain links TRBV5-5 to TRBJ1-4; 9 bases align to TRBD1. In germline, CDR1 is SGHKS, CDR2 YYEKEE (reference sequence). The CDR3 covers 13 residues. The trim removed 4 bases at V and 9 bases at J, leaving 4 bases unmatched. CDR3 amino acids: CASSPGTGQKLFF. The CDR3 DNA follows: TGTGCCAGCAGCCCCGGGACAGGGCAAAAACTGTTTTTT.

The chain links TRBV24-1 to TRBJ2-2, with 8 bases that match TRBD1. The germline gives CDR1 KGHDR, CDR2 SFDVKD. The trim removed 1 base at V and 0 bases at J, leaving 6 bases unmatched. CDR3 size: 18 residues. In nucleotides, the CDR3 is TGTGCCACCAGTGATTTAATCAGACAGGGGCCGAACACCGGGGAGCTGTTTTTT. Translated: CATSDLIRQGPNTGELFF.

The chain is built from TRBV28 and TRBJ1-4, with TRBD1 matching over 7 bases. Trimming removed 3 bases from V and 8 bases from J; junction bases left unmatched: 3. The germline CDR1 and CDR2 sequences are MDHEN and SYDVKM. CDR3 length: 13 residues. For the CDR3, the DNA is TGTGCCAGCAGTTTGAGGACAGGAGAAAAACTGTTTTTT. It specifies CASSLRTGEKLFF.

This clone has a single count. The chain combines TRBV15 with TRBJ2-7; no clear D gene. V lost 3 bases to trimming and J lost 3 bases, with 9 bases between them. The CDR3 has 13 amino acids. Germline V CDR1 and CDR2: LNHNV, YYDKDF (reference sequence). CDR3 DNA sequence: TGTGCCACCAGCAGCGGGTCCCTCTACGAGCAGTACTTC. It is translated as CATSSGSLYEQYF.

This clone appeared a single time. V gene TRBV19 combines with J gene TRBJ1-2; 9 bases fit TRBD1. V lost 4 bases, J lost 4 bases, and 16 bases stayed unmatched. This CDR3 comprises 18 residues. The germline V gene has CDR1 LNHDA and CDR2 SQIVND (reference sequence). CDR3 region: CASSTSSGVGQGIYGYTF. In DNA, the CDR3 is TGTGCCAGTAGTACCTCCAGTGGGGTCGGACAGGGGATCTATGGCTACACCTTC.

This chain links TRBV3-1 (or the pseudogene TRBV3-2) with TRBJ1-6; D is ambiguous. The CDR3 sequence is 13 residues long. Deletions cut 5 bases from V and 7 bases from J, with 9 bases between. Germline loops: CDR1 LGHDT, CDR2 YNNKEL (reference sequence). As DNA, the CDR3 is TGTGCCAGCAGCTACAGTCCCAATTCACCCCTCCACTTT. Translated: CASSYSPNSPLHF.

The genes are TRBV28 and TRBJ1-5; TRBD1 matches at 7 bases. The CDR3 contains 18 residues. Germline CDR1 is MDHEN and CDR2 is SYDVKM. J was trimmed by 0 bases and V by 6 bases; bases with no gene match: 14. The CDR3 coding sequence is TGTGCCAGCAGCCCAGGGGGGTCTGGGGGTTATAGCAATCAGCCCCAGCATTTT. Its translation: CASSPGGSGGYSNQPQHF.

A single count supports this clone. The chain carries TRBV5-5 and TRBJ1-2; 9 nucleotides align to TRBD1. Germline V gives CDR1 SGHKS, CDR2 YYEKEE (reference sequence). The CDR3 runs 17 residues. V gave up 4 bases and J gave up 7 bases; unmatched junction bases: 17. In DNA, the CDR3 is TGTGCCAGCAGCCGAGGTGGCGGACAGGGGCTTCTGGGTGGCTACACCTTC. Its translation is CASSRGGGQGLLGGYTF.

The CDR3 reads CASSERQGATNTEAFF. CDR3 bases: TGTGCCAGCTCAGAACGACAGGGGGCGACGAACACTGAAGCTTTCTTT. The chain has TRBV18 and TRBJ1-1, with 10 nucleotides matching TRBD1. V shed 5 bases, J shed 1 base, and the junction held 7 bases outside the gene matches. The V gene's germline CDR1 is KGHSH and CDR2 LQKENI. CDR3 length: 16 amino acids.

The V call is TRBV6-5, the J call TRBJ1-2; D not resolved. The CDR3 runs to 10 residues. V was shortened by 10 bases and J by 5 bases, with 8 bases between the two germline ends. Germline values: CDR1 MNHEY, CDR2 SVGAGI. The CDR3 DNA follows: TGTGCCACCCGGCGGTATGGCTACACCTTC. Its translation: CATRRYGYTF.

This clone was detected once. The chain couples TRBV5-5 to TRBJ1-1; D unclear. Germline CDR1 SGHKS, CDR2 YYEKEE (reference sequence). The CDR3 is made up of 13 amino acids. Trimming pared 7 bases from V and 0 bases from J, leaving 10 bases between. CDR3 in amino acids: CASGGWMNTEAFF. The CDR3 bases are TGTGCCAGCGGAGGGTGGATGAACACTGAAGCTTTCTTT. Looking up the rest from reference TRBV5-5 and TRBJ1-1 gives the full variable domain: DAGVTQSPTHLIKTRGQQVTLRCSPISGHKSVSWYQQVLGQGPQFIFQYYEKEERGRGNFPDRFSARQFPNYSSELNVNALLLGDSALYLCASGGWMNTEAFFGQGTRLTVV.

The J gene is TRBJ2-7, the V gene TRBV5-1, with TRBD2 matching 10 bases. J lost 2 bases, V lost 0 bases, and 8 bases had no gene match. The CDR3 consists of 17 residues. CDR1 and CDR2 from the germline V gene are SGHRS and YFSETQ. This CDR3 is CASSLDPSGGGAYEQYF. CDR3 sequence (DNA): TGCGCCAGCAGCTTGGATCCTAGCGGGGGCGGGGCCTACGAGCAGTACTTC. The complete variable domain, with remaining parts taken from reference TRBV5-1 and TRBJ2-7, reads KAGVTQTPRYLIKTRGQQVTLSCSPISGHRSVSWYQQTPGQGLQFLFEYFSETQRNKGNFPGRFSGRQFSNSRSEMNVSTLELGDSALYLCASSLDPSGGGAYEQYFGPGTRLTVT.

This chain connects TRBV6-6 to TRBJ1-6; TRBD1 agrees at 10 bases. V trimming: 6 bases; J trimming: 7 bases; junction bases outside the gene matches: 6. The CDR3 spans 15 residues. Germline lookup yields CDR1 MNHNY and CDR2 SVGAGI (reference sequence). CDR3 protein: CASSRDRGRNSPLHF. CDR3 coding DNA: TGTGCCAGCAGCCGGGACAGGGGACGGAATTCACCCCTCCACTTT.

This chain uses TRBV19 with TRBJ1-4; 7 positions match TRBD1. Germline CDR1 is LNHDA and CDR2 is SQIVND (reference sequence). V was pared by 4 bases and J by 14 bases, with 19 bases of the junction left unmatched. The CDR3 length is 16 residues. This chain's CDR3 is CASSTRQGGPRSGLFF. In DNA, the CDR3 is TGTGCCAGTAGTACCAGACAGGGAGGCCCCCGAAGTGGGCTGTTTTTT.

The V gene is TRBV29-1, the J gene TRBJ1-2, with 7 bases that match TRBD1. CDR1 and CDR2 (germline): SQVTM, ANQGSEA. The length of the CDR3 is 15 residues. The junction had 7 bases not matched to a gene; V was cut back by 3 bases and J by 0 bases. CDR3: CSVDPSGQSNYGYTF. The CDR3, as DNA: TGCAGCGTTGATCCATCGGGACAGTCTAACTATGGCTACACCTTC.

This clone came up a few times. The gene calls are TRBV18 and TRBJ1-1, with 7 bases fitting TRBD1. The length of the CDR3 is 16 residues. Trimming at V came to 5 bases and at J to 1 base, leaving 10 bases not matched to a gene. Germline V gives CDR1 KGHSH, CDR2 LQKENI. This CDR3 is CASSSLWTGGNTEAFF. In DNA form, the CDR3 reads TGTGCCAGCTCATCACTCTGGACAGGAGGGAACACTGAAGCTTTCTTT. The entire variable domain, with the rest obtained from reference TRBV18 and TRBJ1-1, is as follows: NAGVMQNPRHLVRRRGQEARLRCSPMKGHSHVYWYRQLPEEGLKFMVYLQKENIIDESGMPKERFSAEFPKEGPSILRIQQVVRGDSAAYFCASSSLWTGGNTEAFFGQGTRLTVV.